Below, 21 T cell receptor beta chains from the same sample are listed, as sequenced in a study of tumor-infiltrating lymphocytes in localized non-small cell lung cancer. The table came from immunoSEQ multiplex PCR; TCRdb's copy has only in-frame clones and leaves some out. The repertoire holds approximately 6,900 clones, with about 74% as singletons. Sequenced: lung tumor tissue. The source is a human donor with non-small cell lung cancer.

The V call is TRBV5-5, the J call TRBJ1-2; the D is unclear. CDR1 SGHKS and CDR2 YYEKEE come from the germline V gene (reference sequence). The V end was cut by 2 bases, the J end by 8 bases, with 16 bases between. The CDR3 has 14 residues. The CDR3 sequence is CASSFSPDAGGYTF. Written as DNA, the CDR3 is TGTGCCAGCAGCTTTAGCCCTGACGCGGGGGGCTACACCTTC.

The J gene is TRBJ1-5, the V gene TRBV19, with 8 bases matching TRBD1. Germline CDR1 is LNHDA and CDR2 is SQIVND (reference sequence). Unmatched junction bases numbered 4, after V lost 5 bases and J lost 4 bases. The CDR3 sequence is 14 residues long. The CDR3 is CASSQQGGNQPQHF. The CDR3 DNA follows: TGTGCCAGTAGTCAACAGGGGGGAAATCAGCCCCAGCATTTT.

The gene calls are TRBV14 and TRBJ2-1, with 12 bases identical to TRBD2. Germline V gene sequence: CDR1 SGHDN, CDR2 FVKESK. The ends lost 3 bases at V and 0 bases at J; junction bases unmatched: 12. This CDR3 spans 20 amino acids. CDR3 loop: CASSQLYGLAGPSSYNEQFF. As DNA, the CDR3 is TGTGCCAGCAGCCAGCTATATGGACTAGCGGGGCCCAGCTCCTACAATGAGCAGTTCTTC.

V is TRBV7-2 and J is TRBJ2-7, with TRBD2 matching 9 bases. The CDR3 runs to 15 residues. V was clipped by 4 bases and J by 2 bases; unmatched bases: 6. Germline CDR1 is SGHTA and CDR2 is FQGNSA. CDR3 loop: CASSYSGSRTYEQYF. The CDR3, as DNA: TGTGCCAGCAGCTATAGCGGGAGTAGAACCTACGAGCAGTACTTC.

The genes are TRBV6-5 and TRBJ1-1; D not certain. Germline CDR1 and CDR2: MNHEY and SVGAGI. V lost 5 bases and J lost 4, with 14 bases in between. The CDR3 contains 14 residues. CDR3 residues: CASSLLGHGTEAFF. In DNA form, the CDR3 reads TGTGCCAGCAGTCTGTTAGGGCACGGCACTGAAGCTTTCTTT.

This clone appeared a few times. The chain combines TRBV27 with TRBJ1-5, with D maybe TRBD1 (5 bases). V lost 2 bases to trimming and J lost 3 bases, with 14 bases between them. The CDR3 loop spans 16 amino acids. Per the germline V gene, CDR1 is MNHEY and CDR2 is SMNVEV (reference sequence). The CDR3 DNA reads TGTGCCAGCAGTTTAGTTTGGACACTCCCCAATCAGCCCCAGCATTTT. Its protein product is CASSLVWTLPNQPQHF.

The chain combines TRBV6-1 with TRBJ2-3, with 8 bases lining up with TRBD1. The germline CDR1 and CDR2 sequences are MNHNS and SASEGT. The V segment lost 1 base and the J segment 2 bases; nucleotides outside the gene matches: 11. The CDR3 covers 18 residues. Here the CDR3 DNA reads TGTGCCAGCAGTGAAGGGGCCAGGGGGCGGGACCTCACAGATACGCAGTATTTT. This gives the protein CASSEGARGRDLTDTQYF.

The table lists this clone with a few counts. This chain joins TRBV6-5 and TRBJ2-7; no clear D gene. Germline CDR1 is MNHEY and CDR2 is SVGAGI. CDR3 length: 13 residues. Trimming removed 0 bases at V and 4 bases at J, with 7 bases between. The DNA of the CDR3 is TGTGCCAGCAGTTACTCGAGAGAGTACGAGCAGTACTTC. Translated, it gives CASSYSREYEQYF.

The rearrangement uses TRBV27 and TRBJ1-1; weak D call: TRBD1 (5 bases). V lost 6 bases and J lost 0, with 14 bases in between. This CDR3 is 15 amino acids long. CDR1 is MNHEY and CDR2 is SMNVEV in the germline V gene (reference sequence). This CDR3 reads CASSRRGTLNTEAFF. The DNA of the CDR3 is TGTGCCAGCAGCCGTCGTGGGACCCTGAACACTGAAGCTTTCTTT.

In DNA, the CDR3 is TGTGCCGTACAGGGGAAGGATGTTAATCAGCCCCAGCATTTT. It specifies CAVQGKDVNQPQHF. The chain couples TRBV2 to TRBJ1-5; 7 bases fit TRBD1. From germline, CDR1 is SNHLY and CDR2 FYNNEI. CDR3 length: 14 amino acids. V lost 11 bases to trimming and J lost 4 bases; unmatched junction nucleotides: 11.

The chain couples TRBV15 to TRBJ1-2; TRBD1 is a possible D gene (5 bases). CDR3 size: 15 residues. In germline, CDR1 is LNHNV, CDR2 YYDKDF (reference sequence). Trimming removed 0 bases at V and 4 bases at J, with 12 bases between. Written as DNA, the CDR3 is TGTGCCACCAGCAGAGATGATGAGGGGACCTATGGCTACACCTTC. As protein: CATSRDDEGTYGYTF.

The V gene is TRBV19, the J gene TRBJ2-7, with TRBD1 matching 7 bases. Germline-derived CDR1 and CDR2 are LNHDA and SQIVND (reference sequence). The CDR3 consists of 13 residues. Trimming removed 3 bases from V and 6 bases from J; junction bases left unmatched: 5. CDR3 amino acids: CASSIHTGVEQYF. As DNA, the CDR3 is TGTGCCAGTAGTATCCATACAGGGGTCGAGCAGTACTTC.

The chain couples TRBV6-6 to TRBJ2-7; 7 nucleotides match TRBD1. The CDR3 spans 16 residues. V was clipped by 2 bases and J by 0 bases; unmatched bases: 7. Germline V gives CDR1 MNHNY, CDR2 SVGAGI (reference sequence). In nucleotides, the CDR3 is TGTGCCAGCAGTTACGCCGGACAGGTACCCTCCTACGAGCAGTACTTC. Residues: CASSYAGQVPSYEQYF.

The chain is built from TRBV27 and TRBJ1-5; D remains unclear. V was cut by 5 bases and J by 2 bases, with 7 bases left in between. The CDR3 consists of 13 residues. CDR1 is MNHEY, CDR2 SMNVEV, per germline (reference sequence). This CDR3 is CASSGGGNQPQHF. In DNA form, the CDR3 reads TGTGCCAGCAGTGGTGGGGGCAATCAGCCCCAGCATTTT.

J is TRBJ2-3 and V is TRBV5-1; perhaps TRBD1 as D (6 bases). Germline V gene sequence: CDR1 SGHRS, CDR2 YFSETQ. V shed 0 bases and J shed 4 bases, with 15 bases lying between them. The CDR3 runs to 16 residues. Written as DNA, the CDR3 is TGCGCCAGCAGCTTGGTAGGGGCAGGGGTTTCAGATACGCAGTATTTT. Translating gives CASSLVGAGVSDTQYF.

This rearrangement joins TRBV10-1 to TRBJ2-1; D possibly corresponds to TRBD2 (7 bases). V lost 6 bases, J lost 5 bases, and 14 bases lay in between. The CDR3 runs to 14 residues. Germline CDR1 reads WNHNN; CDR2 reads SYGVQD (reference sequence). The CDR3 is CASSKGGADNEQFF. In nucleotides, the CDR3 is TGCGCCAGCAGCAAAGGGGGGGCCGACAATGAGCAGTTCTTC.

V gene TRBV15 combines with J gene TRBJ1-2, with D possibly matching TRBD1 (5 bases). This CDR3 has 14 residues. Germline CDR1 LNHNV, CDR2 YYDKDF (reference sequence). V gave up 0 bases and J gave up 4 bases, with 9 bases separating them. This CDR3 is CATSRDSGGYGYTF. In DNA form, the CDR3 reads TGTGCCACCAGCAGAGATAGTGGGGGCTATGGCTACACCTTC.

V gene TRBV10-3 combines with J gene TRBJ1-5; D is possibly TRBD1 (5 bases). The CDR3 is 15 residues long. The V gene's germline CDR1 is ENHRY and CDR2 SYGVKD. Trimming removed 3 bases from V and 4 bases from J, with 13 bases in between. The CDR3 sequence: CAISDRTGQNQPQHF. The DNA of the CDR3 is TGTGCCATCAGTGACCGGACGGGGCAAAATCAGCCCCAGCATTTT.

Relative to its sample, this clone is large. The chain links TRBV6-1 to TRBJ2-7; 9 bases fit TRBD2. Germline CDR1 reads MNHNS; CDR2 reads SASEGT. J gave up 3 bases and V 10 bases, and 10 bases lay outside the gene matches. This CDR3 has 14 residues. This chain's CDR3 is CAIQREEGIYEQYF. CDR3 nucleotides: TGTGCCATCCAGCGGGAGGAGGGAATCTACGAGCAGTACTTC.

A single count supports this clone. This chain joins TRBV7-8 and TRBJ2-5; 10 bases line up with TRBD2. The germline gives CDR1 SGHVS, CDR2 FQNEAQ. V dropped 5 bases and J dropped 5; count of bases not matched to a gene: 14. The CDR3 runs to 17 residues. The DNA for the CDR3 is TGTGCCAGCAGCCAAAGGACTCTAGCGGGAGTACTGGAGACCCAGTACTTC. It is translated as CASSQRTLAGVLETQYF.

The chain carries TRBV11-2 and TRBJ2-5; TRBD1 matches at 9 bases. With 4 bases clipped from V and 5 bases from J, the junction kept 20 bases outside the gene matches. The CDR3 length is 19 residues. Germline V gene sequence: CDR1 SGHAT, CDR2 FQNNGV. Written as DNA, the CDR3 is TGTGCCAGCAGCTCTCTGACAGGGGGAAACGCGAAAGCAGTGGAGACCCAGTACTTC. This codes for CASSSLTGGNAKAVETQYF.